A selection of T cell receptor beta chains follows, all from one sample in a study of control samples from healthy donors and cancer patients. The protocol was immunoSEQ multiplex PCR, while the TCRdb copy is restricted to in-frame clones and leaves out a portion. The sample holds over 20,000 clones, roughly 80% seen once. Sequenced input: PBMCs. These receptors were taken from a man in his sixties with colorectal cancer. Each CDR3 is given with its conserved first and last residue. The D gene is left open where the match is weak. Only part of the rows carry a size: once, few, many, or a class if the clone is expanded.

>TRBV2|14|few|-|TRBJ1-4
TGTGCCAGCAGTCGGAGGGAGCGCGGTGAAAAACTGTTTTTT
CASSRRERGEKLFF
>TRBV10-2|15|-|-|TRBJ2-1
TGCGCCAGCAGTGAGCTTATGAGCTCCTACAATGAGCAGTTCTTC
CASSELMSSYNEQFF
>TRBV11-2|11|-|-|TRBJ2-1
TGTGCCAGCAGCTTTTTAAATGAGCAGTTCTTC
CASSFLNEQFF
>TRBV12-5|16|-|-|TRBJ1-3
TGTGCTAGTGGTTTGGTACAAACAGTCTCTGGAAACACCATATATTTT
CASGLVQTVSGNTIYF
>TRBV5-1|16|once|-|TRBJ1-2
TGCGCCAGCAGCGTTGGTTCATCGGCAGGCAGCTATGGCTACACCTTC
CASSVGSSAGSYGYTF
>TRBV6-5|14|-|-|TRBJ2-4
TGTGCCAGCAGGCAGGGACTAGCCAAAAACATTCAGTACTTC
CASRQGLAKNIQYF
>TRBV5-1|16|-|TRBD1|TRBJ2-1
TGCGCCAGCAGCTTGGGAGCAGGGGGCTCTTACAATGAGCAGTTCTTC
CASSLGAGGSYNEQFF
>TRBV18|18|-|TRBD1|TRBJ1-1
TGTGCCAGCTCCCCCCCGGGACAGGGGAACCTGCCCAACACTGAAGCTTTCTTT
CASSPPGQGNLPNTEAFF
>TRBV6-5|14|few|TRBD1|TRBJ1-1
TGTGCCAGCAGGTACAGACAGGGGAACACTGAAGCTTTCTTT
CASRYRQGNTEAFF
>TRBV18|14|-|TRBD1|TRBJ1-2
TGTGCCAGCTCACCACGGGACAGCCACTATGGCTACACCTTC
CASSPRDSHYGYTF
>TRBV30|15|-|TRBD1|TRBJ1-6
TGTGCCTGGAGAGCGACAGGGGCGACTTATTCACCCCTCCACTTT
CAWRATGATYSPLHF
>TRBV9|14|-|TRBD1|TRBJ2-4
TGTGCCAGCAGCGCCCGACAGGGGGACAACATTCAGTACTTC
CASSARQGDNIQYF
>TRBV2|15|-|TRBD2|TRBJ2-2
TGTGCCAGCAGTGTTAGCGGGGGGGCTGGCGGGGAGCTGTTTTTT
CASSVSGGAGGELFF
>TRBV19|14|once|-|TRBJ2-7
TGTGCCAGTAGTTTAACAGCAAACTCCTACGAGCAGTACTTC
CASSLTANSYEQYF
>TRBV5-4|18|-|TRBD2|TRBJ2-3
TGTGCCAGCAGCTTGGCCGGGCCTAGCGGGTGGTACACAGATACGCAGTATTTT
CASSLAGPSGWYTDTQYF